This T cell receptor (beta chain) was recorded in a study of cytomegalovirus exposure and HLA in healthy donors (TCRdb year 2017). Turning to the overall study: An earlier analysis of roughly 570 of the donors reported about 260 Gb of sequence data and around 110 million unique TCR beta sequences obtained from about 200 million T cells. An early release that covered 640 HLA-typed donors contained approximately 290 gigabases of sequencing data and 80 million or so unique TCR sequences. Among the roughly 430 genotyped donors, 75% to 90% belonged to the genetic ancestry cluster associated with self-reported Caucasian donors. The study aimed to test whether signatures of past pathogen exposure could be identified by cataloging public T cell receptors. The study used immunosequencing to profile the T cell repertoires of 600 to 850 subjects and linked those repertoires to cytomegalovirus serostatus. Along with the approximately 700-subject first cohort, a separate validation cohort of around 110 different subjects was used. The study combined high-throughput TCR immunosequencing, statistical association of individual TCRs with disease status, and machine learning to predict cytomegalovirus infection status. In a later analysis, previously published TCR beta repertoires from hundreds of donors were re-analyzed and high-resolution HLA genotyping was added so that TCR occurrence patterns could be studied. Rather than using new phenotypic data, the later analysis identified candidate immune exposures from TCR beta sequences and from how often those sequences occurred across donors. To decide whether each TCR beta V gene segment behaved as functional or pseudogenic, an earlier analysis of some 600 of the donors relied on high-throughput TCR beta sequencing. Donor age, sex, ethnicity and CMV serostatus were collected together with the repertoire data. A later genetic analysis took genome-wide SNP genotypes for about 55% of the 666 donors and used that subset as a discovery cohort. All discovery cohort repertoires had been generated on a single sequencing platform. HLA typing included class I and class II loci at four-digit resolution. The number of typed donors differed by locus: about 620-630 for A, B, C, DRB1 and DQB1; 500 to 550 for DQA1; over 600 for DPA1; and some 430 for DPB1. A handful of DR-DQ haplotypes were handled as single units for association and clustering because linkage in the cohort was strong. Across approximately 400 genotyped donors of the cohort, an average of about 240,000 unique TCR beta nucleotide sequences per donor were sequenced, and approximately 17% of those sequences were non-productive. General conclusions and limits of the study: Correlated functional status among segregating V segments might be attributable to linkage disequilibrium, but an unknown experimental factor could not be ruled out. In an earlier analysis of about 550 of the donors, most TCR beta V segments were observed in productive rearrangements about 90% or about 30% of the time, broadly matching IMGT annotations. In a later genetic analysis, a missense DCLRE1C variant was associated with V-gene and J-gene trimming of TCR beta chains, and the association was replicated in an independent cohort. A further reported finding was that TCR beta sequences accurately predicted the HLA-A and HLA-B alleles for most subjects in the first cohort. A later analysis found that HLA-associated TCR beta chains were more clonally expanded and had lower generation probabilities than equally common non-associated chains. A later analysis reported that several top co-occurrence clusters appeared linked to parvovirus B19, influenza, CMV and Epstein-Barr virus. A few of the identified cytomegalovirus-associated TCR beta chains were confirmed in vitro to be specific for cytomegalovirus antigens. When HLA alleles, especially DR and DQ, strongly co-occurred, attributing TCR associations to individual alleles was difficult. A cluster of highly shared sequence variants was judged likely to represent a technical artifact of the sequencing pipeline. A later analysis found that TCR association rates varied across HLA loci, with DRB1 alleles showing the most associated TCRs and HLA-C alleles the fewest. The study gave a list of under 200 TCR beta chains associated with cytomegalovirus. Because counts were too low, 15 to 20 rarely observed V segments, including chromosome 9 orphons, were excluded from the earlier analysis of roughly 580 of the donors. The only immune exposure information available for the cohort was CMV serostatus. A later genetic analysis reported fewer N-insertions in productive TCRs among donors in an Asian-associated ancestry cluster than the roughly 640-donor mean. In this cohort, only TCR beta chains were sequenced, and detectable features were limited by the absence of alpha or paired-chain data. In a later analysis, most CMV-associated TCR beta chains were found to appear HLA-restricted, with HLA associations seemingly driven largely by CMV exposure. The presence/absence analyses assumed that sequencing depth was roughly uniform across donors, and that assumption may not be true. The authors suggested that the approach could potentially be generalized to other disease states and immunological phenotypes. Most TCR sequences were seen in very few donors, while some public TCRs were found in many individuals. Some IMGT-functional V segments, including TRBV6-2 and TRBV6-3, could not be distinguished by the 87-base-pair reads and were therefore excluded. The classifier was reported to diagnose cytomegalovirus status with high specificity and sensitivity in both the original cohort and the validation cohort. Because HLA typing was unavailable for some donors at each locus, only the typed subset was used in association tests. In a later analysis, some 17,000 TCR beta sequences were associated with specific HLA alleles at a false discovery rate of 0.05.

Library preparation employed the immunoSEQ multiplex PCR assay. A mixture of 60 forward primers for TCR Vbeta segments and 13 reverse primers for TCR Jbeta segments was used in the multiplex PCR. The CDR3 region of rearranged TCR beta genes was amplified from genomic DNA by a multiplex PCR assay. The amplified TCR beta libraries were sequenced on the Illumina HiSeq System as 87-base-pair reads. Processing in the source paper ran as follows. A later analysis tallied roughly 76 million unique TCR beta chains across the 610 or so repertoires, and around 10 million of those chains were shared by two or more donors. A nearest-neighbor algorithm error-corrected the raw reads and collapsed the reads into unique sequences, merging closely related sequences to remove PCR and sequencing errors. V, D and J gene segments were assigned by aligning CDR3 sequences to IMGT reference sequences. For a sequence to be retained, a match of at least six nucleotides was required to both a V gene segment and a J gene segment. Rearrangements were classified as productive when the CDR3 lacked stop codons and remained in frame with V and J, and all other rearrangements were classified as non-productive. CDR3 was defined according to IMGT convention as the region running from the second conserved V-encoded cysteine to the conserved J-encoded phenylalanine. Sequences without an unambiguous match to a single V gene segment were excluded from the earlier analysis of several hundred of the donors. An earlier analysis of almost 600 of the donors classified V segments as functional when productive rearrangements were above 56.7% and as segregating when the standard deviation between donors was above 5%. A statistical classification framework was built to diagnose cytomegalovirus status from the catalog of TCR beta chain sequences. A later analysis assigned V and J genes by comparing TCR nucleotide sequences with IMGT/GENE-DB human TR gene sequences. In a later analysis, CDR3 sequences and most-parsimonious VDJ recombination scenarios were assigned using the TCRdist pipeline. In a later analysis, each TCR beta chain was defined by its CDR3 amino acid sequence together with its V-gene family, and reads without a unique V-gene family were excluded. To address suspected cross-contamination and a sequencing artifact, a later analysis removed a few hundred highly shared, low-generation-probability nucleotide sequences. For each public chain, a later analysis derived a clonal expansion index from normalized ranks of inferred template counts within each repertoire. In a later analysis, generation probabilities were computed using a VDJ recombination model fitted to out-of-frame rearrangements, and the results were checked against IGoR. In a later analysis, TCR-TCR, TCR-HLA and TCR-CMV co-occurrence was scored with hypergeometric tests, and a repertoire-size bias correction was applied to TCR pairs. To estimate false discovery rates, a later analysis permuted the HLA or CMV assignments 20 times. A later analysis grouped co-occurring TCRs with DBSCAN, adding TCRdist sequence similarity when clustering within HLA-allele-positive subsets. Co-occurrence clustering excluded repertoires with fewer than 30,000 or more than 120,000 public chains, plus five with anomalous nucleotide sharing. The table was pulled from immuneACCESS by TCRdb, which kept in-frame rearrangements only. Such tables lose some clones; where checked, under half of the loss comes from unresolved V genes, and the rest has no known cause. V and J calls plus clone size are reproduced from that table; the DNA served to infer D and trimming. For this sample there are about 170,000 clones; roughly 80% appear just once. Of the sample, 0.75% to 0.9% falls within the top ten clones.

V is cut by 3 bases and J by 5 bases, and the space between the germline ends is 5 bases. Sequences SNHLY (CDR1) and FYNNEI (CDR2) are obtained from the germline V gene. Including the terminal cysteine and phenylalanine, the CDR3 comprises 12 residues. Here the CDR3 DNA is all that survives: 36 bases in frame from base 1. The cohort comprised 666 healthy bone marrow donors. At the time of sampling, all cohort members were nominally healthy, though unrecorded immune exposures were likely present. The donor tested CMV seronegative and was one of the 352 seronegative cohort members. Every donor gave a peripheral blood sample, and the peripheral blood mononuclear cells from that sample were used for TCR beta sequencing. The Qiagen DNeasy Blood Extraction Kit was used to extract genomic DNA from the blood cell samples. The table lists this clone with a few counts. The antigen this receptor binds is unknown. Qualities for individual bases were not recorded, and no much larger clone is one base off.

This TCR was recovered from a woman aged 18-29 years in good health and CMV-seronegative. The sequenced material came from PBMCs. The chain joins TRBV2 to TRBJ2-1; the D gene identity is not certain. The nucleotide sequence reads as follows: TGTGCCAGCAGTGACATAGACAATGAGCAGTTCTTC. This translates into CASSDIDNEQFF.